These T cell receptor beta chains were read from a single sample in a study of T cell clones after liver transplantation. Produced via immunoSEQ multiplex PCR; TCRdb's table is partial and in-frame only. The sample shows 40,000 to 65,000 clones, roughly 84% of them seen only once. The sequencing used CD4+ T cells from blood, collected before liver transplant. These receptors originate from a human donor who received a liver transplant. CDR3s include the opening cysteine and the closing phenylalanine or tryptophan. The D gene is left open where the match is weak. A clone size is listed for some rows: how often the clone was seen (once, few, many), or a class if it is expanded.

v_call	d_call	clone_size	j_call	cdr3_aa	cdr3_nt
TRBV5-1	TRBD1	NA	TRBJ2-3	CASLTGDAGADTQYF	TGCGCCAGTCTTACAGGGGACGCTGGCGCAGATACGCAGTATTTT
TRBV12-5	NA	NA	TRBJ2-3	CASGLSSGGTDTQYF	TGTGCTAGTGGTTTGAGTTCAGGGGGCACAGATACGCAGTATTTT
TRBV15	NA	NA	TRBJ1-5	CATSREGPRNQPQHF	TGTGCCACCAGCAGAGAGGGACCGCGCAATCAGCCCCAGCATTTT
TRBV6-1	TRBD1	NA	TRBJ1-5	CASSESTLLQGVYQPQHF	TGTGCCAGCAGTGAAAGTACTCTCCTACAGGGGGTTTACCAGCCCCAGCATTTT
TRBV5-1	NA	NA	TRBJ1-1	CASSAVRNTEAFF	TGCGCCAGCAGCGCCGTAAGAAACACTGAAGCTTTCTTT
TRBV27	NA	NA	TRBJ1-4	CASKGGRLTRDNEKLFF	TGTGCCAGCAAGGGGGGGCGCCTAACCCGTGATAATGAAAAACTGTTTTTT
TRBV5-1	NA	NA	TRBJ2-1	CASSFGQGGLNEQFF	TGCGCCAGCAGCTTCGGGCAGGGGGGCCTCAATGAGCAGTTCTTC
TRBV9	TRBD2	NA	TRBJ2-7	CASSVAGGSEQYF	TGTGCCAGCAGCGTAGCGGGAGGGAGTGAGCAGTACTTC
TRBV9	TRBD1	NA	TRBJ2-1	CASSVGTGISGEQFF	TGTGCCAGCAGCGTAGGGACAGGGATATCCGGTGAGCAGTTCTTC
TRBV19	TRBD1	NA	TRBJ2-2	CASRTQGATGELFF	TGTGCCAGTAGGACTCAGGGGGCCACCGGGGAGCTGTTTTTT
TRBV28	NA	medium-sized	TRBJ1-5	CASSHRRGSRNQPQHF	TGTGCCAGCAGCCATAGGCGGGGATCTCGCAATCAGCCCCAGCATTTT
TRBV10-3	NA	NA	TRBJ2-7	CAISESDRYEQYF	TGTGCCATCAGTGAGTCGGACAGATACGAGCAGTACTTC
TRBV7-2	NA	NA	TRBJ2-4	CASSPRTARAKNIQYF	TGTGCCAGCAGCCCCCGAACGGCGAGAGCCAAAAACATTCAGTACTTC
TRBV5-6	NA	NA	TRBJ2-7	CASSLDSSFHEQYF	TGTGCCAGCAGCTTGGATAGTAGTTTCCACGAGCAGTACTTC
TRBV29-1	TRBD1	NA	TRBJ1-2	CSVEASSDREFGYTF	TGCAGCGTTGAAGCCTCCTCGGACAGGGAATTTGGCTACACCTTC
TRBV7-2	NA	NA	TRBJ2-1	CASTFGSYNEQFF	TGTGCCAGCACCTTCGGATCCTACAATGAGCAGTTCTTC
TRBV28	NA	NA	TRBJ1-4	CASSLRGEKLFF	TGTGCCAGCAGTCTTAGGGGGGAAAAACTGTTTTTT
TRBV6-6	NA	NA	TRBJ1-4	CASSDLQATNEKLFF	TGTGCCAGCAGCGACCTACAAGCAACTAATGAAAAACTGTTTTTT
TRBV19	NA	once	TRBJ2-7	CASSLEGYEQYF	TGTGCCAGTTCCCTGGAAGGCTACGAGCAGTACTTC
TRBV7-6	NA	NA	TRBJ1-2	CASSTIGGDYGYTF	TGTGCCAGCAGCACTATCGGTGGTGACTATGGCTACACCTTC
TRBV10-3	NA	NA	TRBJ2-7	CAITGTPSSYEQYF	TGTGCCATCACCGGGACACCAAGCTCCTACGAGCAGTACTTC
TRBV29-1	TRBD1	few	TRBJ1-2	CSVEVYRGGDGYTF	TGCAGCGTTGAGGTTTACAGGGGCGGGGATGGCTACACCTTC
TRBV7-9	TRBD1	many	TRBJ1-2	CASSFSGTGGGYTF	TGTGCCAGCAGCTTCTCCGGGACAGGGGGTGGCTACACCTTC
TRBV6-5	TRBD2	NA	TRBJ2-1	CASSGGLAGNEQFF	TGTGCCAGCAGCGGGGGACTAGCGGGAAATGAGCAGTTCTTC
TRBV6-1	TRBD1	few	TRBJ2-7	CASNPRQGWSYEQYF	TGTGCCAGCAACCCCCGACAGGGTTGGTCCTACGAGCAGTACTTC
TRBV7-2	TRBD1	NA	TRBJ2-5	CASSYDRGETQYF	TGTGCCAGCAGCTACGACAGGGGCGAGACCCAGTACTTC
TRBV19	NA	NA	TRBJ2-2	CASSIGGRRETGELFF	TGTGCCAGTAGTATTGGGGGACGGAGGGAAACCGGGGAGCTGTTTTTT
TRBV6-1	TRBD1	NA	TRBJ2-3	CASRTRTGVPDTQYF	TGTGCCAGCAGGACCCGGACAGGGGTGCCAGATACGCAGTATTTT
TRBV5-6	NA	NA	TRBJ1-1	CASSRGHAGIGAFF	TGTGCCAGCAGCCGAGGTCATGCCGGGATTGGAGCTTTCTTT
TRBV6-1	NA	NA	TRBJ1-5	CASSDRSWGETNQPQHF	TGTGCCAGCAGTGACAGGTCGTGGGGGGAGACCAATCAGCCCCAGCATTTT
TRBV6-1	TRBD1	NA	TRBJ1-2	CASSEGDRADGYTF	TGTGCCAGCAGTGAAGGGGACAGGGCCGACGGCTACACCTTC
TRBV29-1	NA	NA	TRBJ2-7	CSVEGDGGYEQYF	TGCAGCGTTGAAGGAGACGGAGGGTACGAGCAGTACTTC
TRBV4-1	NA	once	TRBJ1-4	CASSQAPQGTNEKLFF	TGCGCCAGCAGCCAAGCACCGCAGGGGACTAATGAAAAACTGTTTTTT
TRBV27	NA	NA	TRBJ2-5	CASSLLSDGPGTQYF	TGTGCCAGCAGTTTATTAAGCGACGGCCCGGGGACCCAGTACTTC
TRBV19	NA	NA	TRBJ1-6	CASSFYDGDDSPLHF	TGTGCCAGTAGTTTCTATGACGGGGATGATTCACCCCTCCACTTT
TRBV10-3	TRBD1	few	TRBJ1-2	CATRQGDYGYTF	TGTGCCACCAGACAGGGGGACTATGGCTACACCTTC
TRBV4-2	NA	once	TRBJ2-7	CASSQDPRWGSEQYF	TGTGCCAGCAGCCAAGATCCTAGGTGGGGGTCCGAGCAGTACTTC
TRBV27	NA	NA	TRBJ1-2	CASSLGTGFNGYTF	TGTGCCAGCAGTTTAGGGACTGGTTTCAACGGCTACACCTTC
TRBV6-1	NA	NA	TRBJ1-1	CASSELFSEAFF	TGTGCCAGCAGTGAATTGTTCAGTGAAGCTTTCTTT
TRBV28	NA	once	TRBJ2-5	CASSIGGSLQETQYF	TGTGCCAGCTCGATAGGGGGAAGTTTACAAGAGACCCAGTACTTC
TRBV5-1	NA	NA	TRBJ1-1	CASSPPRLGGTEAFF	TGCGCCAGCAGCCCCCCCCGATTGGGAGGCACTGAAGCTTTCTTT
TRBV11-2	NA	NA	TRBJ1-2	CASSFTEDGYTF	TGTGCCAGCAGCTTCACAGAAGATGGCTACACCTTC
TRBV27	NA	NA	TRBJ1-1	CATSPQGEVEAFF	TGTGCCACATCCCCGCAGGGCGAAGTTGAAGCTTTCTTT
TRBV7-3	NA	NA	TRBJ2-1	CASSLLAQNEQFF	TGTGCCAGCAGCCTGCTAGCTCAGAATGAGCAGTTCTTC
TRBV5-1	TRBD1	NA	TRBJ2-5	CATKTRTGPETQYF	TGCGCCACCAAAACCCGGACAGGGCCAGAGACCCAGTACTTC
TRBV7-2	NA	NA	TRBJ2-7	CASSLFWGGALEQYF	TGTGCCAGCAGTTTATTTTGGGGCGGGGCTCTCGAGCAGTACTTC
TRBV10-1	NA	NA	TRBJ1-3	CASSDQGGGNTIYF	TGCGCCAGCAGTGACCAAGGAGGTGGAAACACCATATATTTT
TRBV19	NA	NA	TRBJ2-1	CASMNSRTYNEQFF	TGTGCCAGTATGAACTCTAGGACTTACAATGAGCAGTTCTTC
TRBV19	NA	NA	TRBJ1-3	CASSGRNSGNTIYF	TGTGCCAGTAGTGGACGGAACTCTGGAAACACCATATATTTT
TRBV5-4	NA	NA	TRBJ2-3	CASSLTGPPTTDTQYF	TGTGCCAGCAGCCTGACGGGACCCCCGACCACAGATACGCAGTATTTT
TRBV4-2	NA	once	TRBJ1-2	CASSQDLDGDYTF	TGTGCCAGCAGCCAAGATCTGGACGGGGACTACACCTTC
TRBV29-1	NA	NA	TRBJ2-3	CSGGTDTQYF	TGCAGCGGGGGCACAGATACGCAGTATTTT
TRBV2	NA	NA	TRBJ2-3	CASSEGGTSTDTQYF	TGTGCCAGCAGTGAAGGGGGGACCAGCACAGATACGCAGTATTTT
TRBV19	TRBD1	NA	TRBJ2-7	CASSKVQGVGEQYF	TGTGCCAGTAGTAAGGTACAGGGGGTCGGGGAGCAGTACTTC
TRBV28	NA	once	TRBJ2-7	CASSLGRGPIYEQYF	TGTGCCAGCAGTTTAGGTCGAGGGCCCATCTACGAGCAGTACTTC
TRBV9	NA	NA	TRBJ2-7	CASSVGGGQGYEQYF	TGTGCCAGCAGCGTAGGTGGGGGCCAGGGCTACGAGCAGTACTTC
TRBV7-3	NA	NA	TRBJ2-6	CASSSRREANVLTF	TGTGCCAGCAGCTCCCGTCGTGAGGCCAACGTCCTGACTTTC
TRBV30	NA	NA	TRBJ2-7	CAWRKDTSGEQYF	TGTGCCTGGAGGAAGGACACCTCCGGCGAGCAGTACTTC
TRBV6-6	NA	NA	TRBJ2-7	CASSYPQGHEQYF	TGTGCCAGCAGTTACCCACAGGGACACGAGCAGTACTTC
TRBV21-1	NA	NA	TRBJ2-1	CASRTEGTGYNEQFF	TGTGCCAGCAGAACAGAGGGGACAGGTTACAATGAGCAGTTCTTC